The 11 T cell receptor beta chains given below trace back to one sample, sequenced in a study of neurological immune-mediated disorders. TCRdb re-called the 5' RACE reads through MiXCR, storing one row per CDR3 protein. The data contain 84,000 or so distinct CDR3 sequences, 10% of them singletons. The sequencing sample was made of PBMCs. These receptors all stem from a man in his forties or fifties in good health.

This clonotype was found many times. The V call is TRBV7-9, the J call TRBJ1-2, with D possibly matching TRBD1 (6 bases). CDR3 length: 12 amino acids. Trimming took 5 bases from V and 8 from J, leaving 12 bases between them. The germline V gene encodes CDR1 SEHNR and CDR2 FQNEAQ (reference sequence). As DNA, the CDR3 is TGTGCCAGCAGCCCCCGGGGGCTCGGCTACACCTTC. This codes for CASSPRGLGYTF.

This clonotype was counted ten times or more. The chain combines TRBV20-1 with TRBJ2-7, with D possibly being TRBD1 (5 bases). Per germline, CDR1 DFQATT and CDR2 SNEGSKA (reference sequence). Trimming left V 6 bases short and J 6 bases short, with 15 bases between. The CDR3 totals 12 residues. Here the CDR3 reads CSAQGWFGEQYF. The CDR3, as DNA: TGCAGTGCGCAGGGTTGGTTCGGCGAGCAGTACTTC.

This clonotype has a count of ten or more. The chain couples TRBV24-1 to TRBJ2-7; TRBD2 agrees at 12 bases. CDR1 and CDR2 from the germline V gene are KGHDR and SFDVKD. The V gene end was trimmed by 3 bases and the J gene end by 2 bases; junction bases not matched to a gene: 4. CDR3 size: 16 residues. The CDR3, as DNA: TGTGCCACCAGTGATGGTCGACTAGCGGGGGCCTACGAGCAGTACTTC. This sequence encodes CATSDGRLAGAYEQYF.

This clonotype has at least ten counts. The V and J genes are TRBV24-1 and TRBJ2-2; D uncertain. This CDR3 spans 15 amino acids. V was clipped by 2 bases and J by 3 bases, with 9 bases between them. Germline V gene sequence: CDR1 KGHDR, CDR2 SFDVKD. The CDR3, as DNA: TGTGCCACCAGTGATTCTTCTTCCGACACCGGGGAGCTGTTTTTT. Amino acids: CATSDSSSDTGELFF.

This clonotype was counted at least ten times. The chain recombines TRBV15 with TRBJ2-5; no firm D call. The ends were cut back, 0 bases at V and 1 base at J, with 9 bases in the middle. The CDR3 totals 15 residues. Germline loops: CDR1 LNHNV, CDR2 YYDKDF (reference sequence). As DNA, the CDR3 is TGTGCCACCAGCAGAGATCTGCAGATCCAAGAGACCCAGTACTTC. Translating it yields CATSRDLQIQETQYF.

The table lists this clonotype with many counts. The rearrangement links TRBV29-1 to TRBJ2-1; D call uncertain. In germline, CDR1 is SQVTM, CDR2 ANQGSEA. Trimming left V 7 bases short and J 12 bases short, with 19 bases between. There are 12 residues in the CDR3. The CDR3 is CSALGLADGQFF. The CDR3 nucleotides are TGCAGCGCTTTGGGTTTGGCGGACGGGCAGTTCTTC.

This clonotype has only a few counts. This chain connects TRBV5-1 to TRBJ2-1, with 13 bases fitting TRBD2. Germline CDR1 is SGHRS and CDR2 is YFSETQ. J lost 0 bases, V lost 3 bases, and 6 bases had no gene match. This CDR3 has 18 amino acids. CDR3 DNA: TGCGCCAGCAGCTACGGACTAGCGGGAGCCCGCTCCTACAATGAGCAGTTCTTC. Its translation: CASSYGLAGARSYNEQFF.

At least ten counts were recorded for this clonotype. The V gene is TRBV5-1, the J gene TRBJ2-7; D ambiguous. The germline gives CDR1 SGHRS, CDR2 YFSETQ. With 1 base removed from V and 7 bases from J, the gap between germline ends came to 12 bases. The CDR3 is made up of 13 amino acids. The CDR3 here is CASSLLAGGEQYF. CDR3 DNA sequence: TGCGCCAGCAGCTTGTTGGCAGGTGGAGAGCAGTACTTC.

This clonotype was detected ten times or more. The chain employs TRBV18 and TRBJ2-5; D uncertain. The CDR3 runs 14 residues. Germline CDR1 and CDR2: KGHSH and LQKENI. The V gene lost 2 bases and the J gene lost 1 base, with 8 bases spanning the gap. The CDR3 region is CASSPSWAQETQYF. CDR3 bases: TGTGCCAGCTCACCAAGCTGGGCCCAAGAGACCCAGTACTTC.

A note on this clonotype: This could be a read error, since a much larger clone is one nucleotide away. The chain recombines TRBV20-1 with TRBJ2-1; 15 positions match TRBD2. Germline CDR1 DFQATT, CDR2 SNEGSKA (reference sequence). This CDR3 has 14 amino acids. CDR3 sequence: CSAIKQGLAGGGIF. Written as DNA, the CDR3 is TGCAGTGCTATAAAACAGGGACTAGCGGGGGGTGGGATCTTC.

The sample holds many counts of this clonotype. The chain joins TRBV6-5 to TRBJ2-7, with 11 bases matching TRBD2. V was clipped by 4 bases and J by 5 bases; unmatched bases: 4. The CDR3 extends over 14 amino acids. Germline V CDR1 and CDR2: MNHEY, SVGAGI. CDR3 coding DNA: TGTGCCAGCAGTTCGGGACTAGCGGTACACGAGCAGTACTTC. Translation: CASSSGLAVHEQYF.